The rows below give T cell receptor beta chains drawn from one sample of a study of T cell changes during pregnancy in multiple sclerosis. Repertoires were generated with immunoSEQ multiplex PCR, while TCRdb's copy carries only in-frame clones and drops some. The profile shows tens of thousands of clones, around 86% of them singletons. Sequences were derived from CD8+ T cells from peripheral blood mononuclear cells, sampled in the first trimester of pregnancy. Receptors were obtained from a female donor in good health, enrolled as a control in a pregnancy study. CDR3s include the opening cysteine and the closing phenylalanine or tryptophan. The order of the fields is V gene, D gene, clone size, J gene, CDR3 length, CDR3 protein, CDR3 DNA. D genes are given only for firm matches. Rows give clone size only sometimes, using once, few, many, or a class for an expanded clone.

TRBV5-1,.,.,TRBJ1-4,16,CASSLAPGSTNEKLFF,TGCGCCAGCAGCTTGGCCCCGGGTTCAACTAATGAAAAACTGTTTTTT
TRBV7-9,TRBD2,.,TRBJ2-5,13,CASSSRGGETQYF,TGTGCCAGCAGCTCCCGGGGGGGAGAGACCCAGTACTTC
TRBV6-1,TRBD2,.,TRBJ2-7,14,CASTPGTSGYEQYF,TGTGCCAGCACCCCCGGCACTAGCGGCTACGAGCAGTACTTC
TRBV4-1,TRBD2,.,TRBJ2-7,18,CASSQVGGTSGAWYEQYF,TGCGCCAGCAGCCAAGTCGGGGGGACTAGCGGGGCTTGGTACGAGCAGTACTTC
TRBV6-5,.,.,TRBJ2-3,14,CASSRTRRADTQYF,TGTGCCAGCAGCCGGACCCGGAGGGCAGATACGCAGTATTTT
TRBV5-6,TRBD2,.,TRBJ2-7,14,CASRTGTSGDEQYF,TGTGCCAGCAGAACCGGGACTAGCGGCGACGAGCAGTACTTC
TRBV29-1,.,.,TRBJ1-2,12,CSVRQSNYGYTF,TGCAGCGTCAGACAGTCTAACTATGGCTACACCTTC
TRBV29-1,.,.,TRBJ2-7,15,CSVEDLGQGSNEQYF,TGCAGCGTTGAAGATTTGGGGCAGGGGAGCAACGAGCAGTACTTC
TRBV5-1,TRBD1,.,TRBJ1-4,17,CASSPGQGIGTNEKLFF,TGCGCCAGCAGCCCCGGACAGGGTATAGGAACTAATGAAAAACTGTTTTTT
TRBV7-9,.,few,TRBJ1-1,13,CASSTARVDEAFF,TGTGCCAGCAGCACGGCCAGGGTAGACGAAGCTTTCTTT
TRBV19,.,.,TRBJ1-2,14,CALSPGHLNYGYTF,TGTGCCCTTTCGCCGGGACATTTAAACTATGGCTACACCTTC
TRBV5-6,.,.,TRBJ2-5,13,CASSLDRRETQYF,TGTGCCAGCAGCTTGGACAGAAGAGAGACCCAGTACTTC
TRBV2,TRBD1,.,TRBJ2-1,13,CARQGANDNEQFF,TGTGCCAGACAGGGGGCGAACGACAATGAGCAGTTCTTC
TRBV19,TRBD1,.,TRBJ2-1,15,CASSTTGTVYNEQFF,TGTGCCAGTAGTACAACCGGGACAGTTTACAATGAGCAGTTCTTC
TRBV14,.,few,TRBJ1-1,14,CASSQLPGITEAFF,TGTGCCAGCAGCCAACTGCCAGGGATTACTGAAGCTTTCTTT
TRBV6-1,.,.,TRBJ2-6,17,CASSEGGEGSGANVLTF,TGTGCCAGCAGTGAAGGGGGAGAAGGCTCTGGGGCCAACGTCCTGACTTTC
TRBV9,TRBD1,.,TRBJ1-5,14,CASSSDRGGKPQHF,TGTGCCAGCAGCTCCGACAGGGGTGGGAAGCCCCAGCATTTT
TRBV2,TRBD1,.,TRBJ1-6,17,CASNWDRTSSYNSPLHF,TGTGCCAGCAACTGGGACAGAACGAGCTCCTATAATTCACCCCTCCACTTT
TRBV7-9,TRBD2,.,TRBJ2-3,16,CASSTGTSLGTDTQYF,TGTGCCAGCAGCACTGGGACTAGCTTAGGCACAGATACGCAGTATTTT
TRBV5-6,.,.,TRBJ2-2,14,CASSLALDTGELFF,TGTGCCAGCAGCTTGGCGCTAGACACCGGGGAGCTGTTTTTT
TRBV7-9,.,.,TRBJ1-1,16,CASSPREGRGWTEAFF,TGTGCCAGCAGCCCAAGGGAGGGCAGGGGATGGACTGAAGCTTTCTTT
TRBV5-6,TRBD1,.,TRBJ1-5,14,CASSLRGGNQPQHF,TGTGCCAGCAGCCTCAGGGGGGGCAATCAGCCCCAGCATTTT
TRBV29-1,.,.,TRBJ1-2,11,CSGRGQSGYTF,TGCAGCGGTCGCGGACAATCTGGCTACACCTTC
TRBV7-2,.,.,TRBJ2-3,15,CASSLVWGNTDTQYF,TGTGCCAGCAGCTTAGTTTGGGGCAACACAGATACGCAGTATTTT
TRBV9,TRBD2,once,TRBJ2-3,16,CASSVGTSGRTDTQYF,TGTGCCAGCAGCGTGGGGACTAGCGGCCGCACAGATACGCAGTATTTT
TRBV7-2,TRBD1,.,TRBJ1-1,12,CASSPGGTEAFF,TGTGCCAGCAGCCCAGGGGGCACTGAAGCTTTCTTT
TRBV4-1,.,.,TRBJ2-7,14,CASSQVGASYEQYF,TGCGCCAGCAGCCAAGTTGGGGCGTCCTACGAGCAGTACTTC
TRBV7-2,.,.,TRBJ2-7,13,CASSLGPNYEQYF,TGTGCCAGCAGCTTAGGTCCTAACTACGAGCAGTACTTC
TRBV6-1,TRBD2,few,TRBJ2-7,14,CASGTSGSSYEQYF,TGTGCCAGCGGGACTAGCGGCTCCTCCTACGAGCAGTACTTC
TRBV19,TRBD1,once,TRBJ2-7,14,CASSPDGDSYEQYF,TGTGCCAGTAGCCCCGATGGGGACAGTTACGAGCAGTACTTC
TRBV21-1,.,.,TRBJ2-3,18,CASSKELAGAGVTDTQYF,TGTGCCAGCAGCAAAGAATTAGCAGGAGCGGGAGTGACAGATACGCAGTATTTT
TRBV27,TRBD2,.,TRBJ2-3,16,CASSFIGTSGTDTQYF,TGTGCCAGCAGTTTCATCGGAACTAGCGGAACAGATACGCAGTATTTT
TRBV27,TRBD2,.,TRBJ2-1,14,CASSSSGVYNEQFF,TGTGCCAGCAGTTCCAGCGGGGTTTACAATGAGCAGTTCTTC
TRBV7-9,.,few,TRBJ2-5,12,CASSLDRETQYF,TGTGCCAGCAGCTTAGACAGAGAGACCCAGTACTTC
TRBV27,.,.,TRBJ1-6,12,CAARSYNSPLHF,TGTGCCGCTCGGTCCTATAATTCACCCCTCCACTTT
TRBV15,TRBD1,.,TRBJ1-5,14,CATSTRGNNQPQHF,TGTGCCACCAGCACCAGGGGGAACAATCAGCCCCAGCATTTT
TRBV7-9,.,.,TRBJ2-7,13,CASSGGVTYEQYF,TGTGCCAGCAGCGGCGGGGTTACCTACGAGCAGTACTTC
TRBV27,.,.,TRBJ2-1,17,CASSLGYGSGDSNEQFF,TGTGCCAGCAGTTTAGGGTACGGGTCGGGGGATTCCAATGAGCAGTTCTTC
TRBV4-1,TRBD1,.,TRBJ1-2,16,CASSPLGQALFYGYTF,TGCGCCAGCAGCCCCCTGGGACAGGCACTTTTCTATGGCTACACCTTC
TRBV15,TRBD2,.,TRBJ2-1,18,CATSNPTPSGIPYNEQFF,TGTGCCACCAGCAACCCTACTCCAAGCGGGATTCCTTACAATGAGCAGTTCTTC
TRBV7-2,TRBD1,.,TRBJ1-4,15,CASSANRGPFEKLFF,TGTGCCAGCAGCGCGAACAGGGGTCCTTTTGAAAAACTGTTTTTT
TRBV28,.,.,TRBJ1-1,16,CASSLLPGGGGTEAFF,TGTGCCAGCAGTTTATTGCCCGGGGGAGGGGGCACTGAAGCTTTCTTT